This T cell receptor beta chain was retrieved from a study of blood T cell repertoires in COVID-19. Turning to the study itself: COVID-19 samples collected from the United States, Italy and Spain covered acute and convalescent phases. Nucleic acid was either cDNA or gDNA, and it came from T cells, B-cell-depleted T cells, or PBMCs.

Assay: immunoSEQ multiplex PCR; the TCRdb copy retains only in-frame clones and omits some. The top ten clones hold roughly 8.6% of a sample with some 180,000 clones, about 76% of them seen once. The receptor comes from a woman aged 45-60 years with active or convalescent COVID-19. The sequencing sample was made of peripheral blood.

The CDR3 region is CASRSGIGGMRVEQYF. In DNA, the CDR3 is TGTGCCAGCAGGTCGGGAATAGGGGGCATGAGGGTCGAGCAGTACTTC. V is TRBV6-6 and J is TRBJ2-7, with TRBD1 identical over 7 bases. V dropped 6 bases and J dropped 6; count of bases not matched to a gene: 17. CDR3 length: 16 residues. Germline V gene sequence: CDR1 MNHNY, CDR2 SVGAGI (reference sequence).